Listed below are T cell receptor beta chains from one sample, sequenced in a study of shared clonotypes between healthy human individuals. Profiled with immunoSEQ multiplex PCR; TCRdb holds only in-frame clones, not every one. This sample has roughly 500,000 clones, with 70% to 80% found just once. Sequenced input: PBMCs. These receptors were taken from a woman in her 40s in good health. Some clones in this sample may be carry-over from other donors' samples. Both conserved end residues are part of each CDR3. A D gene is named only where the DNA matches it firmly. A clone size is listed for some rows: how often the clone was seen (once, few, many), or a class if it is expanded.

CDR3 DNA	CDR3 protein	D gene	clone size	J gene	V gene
TGTGCCAGCAGCTCCCGGGGGACAGGGGGACCACAGGACGAGCAGTACTTC	CASSSRGTGGPQDEQYF	TRBD1	.	TRBJ2-7	TRBV7-6
TGTGCCAGCAGTTACTCGGCAGGTGGTGGCTACACCTTC	CASSYSAGGGYTF	.	.	TRBJ1-2	TRBV6-5
TGTGCCAGCAGCTCTAGGGGGGGAAAAGAGACCCAGTACTTC	CASSSRGGKETQYF	.	.	TRBJ2-5	TRBV13
TGCGCCAGCAGAAATGGGCAGGGATTTCGAAATGAGCAGTTCTTC	CASRNGQGFRNEQFF	.	once	TRBJ2-1	TRBV10-2
TGTGCCAGCAGCCGGGCTGGGACAGACTATGGCTACACCTTC	CASSRAGTDYGYTF	TRBD1	.	TRBJ1-2	TRBV7-9
TGTGCCAGTAGTAACGACAGCTTCTCCCTATATGGCTACACCTTC	CASSNDSFSLYGYTF	.	.	TRBJ1-2	TRBV19
TGCGCCGGGGAGGGGTTCTCCTACAATGAGCAGTTCTTC	CAGEGFSYNEQFF	TRBD2	.	TRBJ2-1	TRBV5-1
TGTGCCACCAGCAGAGGGGTAGAGAGCTCCTACGAGCAGTACTTC	CATSRGVESSYEQYF	.	.	TRBJ2-7	TRBV15
TGTGCCAGCAGCCCCGAGGGGTACCTAGCGGTTAACAATGAGCAGTTCTTC	CASSPEGYLAVNNEQFF	TRBD2	many	TRBJ2-1	TRBV7-9
TGTGCCAGCAGCGCGACAGGGGAGGATTACGAGCAGTACTTC	CASSATGEDYEQYF	TRBD1	.	TRBJ2-7	TRBV5-6
TGTGCCAGCAGACGGGCCGCCAATCAGCCCCAGCATTTT	CASRRAANQPQHF	.	.	TRBJ1-5	TRBV6-5
TGTGCCAGCTCAGGAGCGGGTTCCTACGAGCAGTACTTC	CASSGAGSYEQYF	.	once	TRBJ2-7	TRBV18
TGTGCCAGCAACGAAGGGGGCAGTTTCTCTGGAAACACCATATATTTT	CASNEGGSFSGNTIYF	TRBD1	.	TRBJ1-3	TRBV28
TGTGCCAGCAGCTCATCAGGGGGCTCTGTCTATGGCTACACCTTC	CASSSSGGSVYGYTF	TRBD1	.	TRBJ1-2	TRBV5-6
TGTGCCAGCAGTTGGGCGGACAGCGGATACGGTTCACCCCTCCACTTT	CASSWADSGYGSPLHF	.	.	TRBJ1-6	TRBV6-5
TGTGCCAGCAGCTCCGCTCGAGGGTCCGGAAACACCATATATTTT	CASSSARGSGNTIYF	.	.	TRBJ1-3	TRBV7-9
TGCAGCGTCCGGACAGGCGAAGGTTACAATGAGCAGTTCTTC	CSVRTGEGYNEQFF	TRBD1	.	TRBJ2-1	TRBV29-1
TGTGCCAGTAGTTTATCACCGCGTCTGGGCACTGAAGCTTTCTTT	CASSLSPRLGTEAFF	.	.	TRBJ1-1	TRBV19
TGCAGCGTTGAAGAGGGGGTACTAGCGGGAGGGGCGAGCACCGGGGAGCTGTTTTTT	CSVEEGVLAGGASTGELFF	TRBD2	.	TRBJ2-2	TRBV29-1
TGTGCCTGGAGCGGGTCGGCTTACTACGAGCAGTACTTC	CAWSGSAYYEQYF	.	.	TRBJ2-7	TRBV30
TGTGCCAGCAGCTACGGGACCTTGAACACTGAAGCTTTCTTT	CASSYGTLNTEAFF	.	.	TRBJ1-1	TRBV5-5
TGTGCCAGCAGTTCCCTATGGCAGGGTTATAGCAATCAGCCCCAGCATTTT	CASSSLWQGYSNQPQHF	.	.	TRBJ1-5	TRBV28
TGTGCCAGCAGCTCTACCACAGATACGCAGTATTTT	CASSSTTDTQYF	.	.	TRBJ2-3	TRBV7-3
TGTGCCAGCAGTGTGATGTCTGGCGGGAGTGGAGAGACCCAGTACTTC	CASSVMSGGSGETQYF	TRBD2	.	TRBJ2-5	TRBV25-1
TGTGCCAGCAGCTCAGGGGGCGGACTGACTAATGAAAAACTGTTTTTT	CASSSGGGLTNEKLFF	TRBD1	.	TRBJ1-4	TRBV5-6
TGCAGCGCCTGTGGGGGATGGGGGGAGGCGAACTACGAGCAGTACTTC	CSACGGWGEANYEQYF	.	.	TRBJ2-7	TRBV29-1